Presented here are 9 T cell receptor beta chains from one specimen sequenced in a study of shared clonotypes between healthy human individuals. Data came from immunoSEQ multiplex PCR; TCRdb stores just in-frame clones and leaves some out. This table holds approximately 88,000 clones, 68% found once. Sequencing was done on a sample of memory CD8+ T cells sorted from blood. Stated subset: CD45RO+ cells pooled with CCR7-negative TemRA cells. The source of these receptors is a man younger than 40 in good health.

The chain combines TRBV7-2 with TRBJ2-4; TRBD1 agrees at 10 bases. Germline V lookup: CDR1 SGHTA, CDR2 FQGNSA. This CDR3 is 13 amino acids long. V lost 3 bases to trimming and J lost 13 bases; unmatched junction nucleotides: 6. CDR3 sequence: CASSFRGQGDQYF. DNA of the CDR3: TGTGCCAGCAGCTTTCGTGGACAGGGGGACCAGTACTTC.

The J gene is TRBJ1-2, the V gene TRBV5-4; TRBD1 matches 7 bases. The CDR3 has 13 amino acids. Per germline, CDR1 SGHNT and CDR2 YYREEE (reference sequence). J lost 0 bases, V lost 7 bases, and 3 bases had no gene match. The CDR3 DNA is TGTGCCAGCGGGACAGCATCTAACTATGGCTACACCTTC. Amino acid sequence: CASGTASNYGYTF.

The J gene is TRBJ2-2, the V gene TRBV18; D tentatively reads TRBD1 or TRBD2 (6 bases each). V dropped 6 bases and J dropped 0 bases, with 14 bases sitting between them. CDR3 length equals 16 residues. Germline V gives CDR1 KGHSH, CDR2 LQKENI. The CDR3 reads CASSPGAPANTGELFF. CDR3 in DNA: TGTGCCAGCTCGCCGGGGGCACCCGCGAACACCGGGGAGCTGTTTTTT.

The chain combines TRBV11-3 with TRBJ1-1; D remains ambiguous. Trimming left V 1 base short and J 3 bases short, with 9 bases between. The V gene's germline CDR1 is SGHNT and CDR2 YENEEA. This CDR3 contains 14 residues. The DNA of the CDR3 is TGTGCCAGCAGCTTAGGACAAGTTGACACTGAAGCTTTCTTT. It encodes CASSLGQVDTEAFF.

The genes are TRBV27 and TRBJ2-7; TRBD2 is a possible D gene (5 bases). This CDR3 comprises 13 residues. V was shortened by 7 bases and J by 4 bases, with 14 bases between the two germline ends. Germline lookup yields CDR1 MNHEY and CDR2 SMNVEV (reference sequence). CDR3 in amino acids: CASKRGPRYEQYF. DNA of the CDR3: TGTGCCAGCAAGAGAGGGCCAAGGTACGAGCAGTACTTC.

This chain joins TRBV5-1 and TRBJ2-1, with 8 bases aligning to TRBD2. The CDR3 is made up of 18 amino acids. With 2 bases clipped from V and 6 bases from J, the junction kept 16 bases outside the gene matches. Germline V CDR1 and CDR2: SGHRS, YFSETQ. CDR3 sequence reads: CASSLFPRTSSGINEQFF. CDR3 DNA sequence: TGCGCCAGCAGCTTATTCCCCCGGACTAGCTCGGGGATCAATGAGCAGTTCTTC.

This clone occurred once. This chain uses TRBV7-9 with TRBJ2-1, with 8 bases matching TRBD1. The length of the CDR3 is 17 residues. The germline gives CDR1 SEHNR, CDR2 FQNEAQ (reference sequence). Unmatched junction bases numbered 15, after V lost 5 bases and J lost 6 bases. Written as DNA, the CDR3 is TGTGCCAGCAGCCTCCGTGACCGGACAGGGCCCGGCAATGAGCAGTTCTTC. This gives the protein CASSLRDRTGPGNEQFF.

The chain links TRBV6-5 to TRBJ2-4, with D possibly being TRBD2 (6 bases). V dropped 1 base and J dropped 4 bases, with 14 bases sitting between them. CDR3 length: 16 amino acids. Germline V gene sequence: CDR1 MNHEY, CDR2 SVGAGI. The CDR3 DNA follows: TGTGCCAGCAGTTACTTTAGCGGTAGCGAAAAAAACATTCAGTACTTC. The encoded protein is CASSYFSGSEKNIQYF.

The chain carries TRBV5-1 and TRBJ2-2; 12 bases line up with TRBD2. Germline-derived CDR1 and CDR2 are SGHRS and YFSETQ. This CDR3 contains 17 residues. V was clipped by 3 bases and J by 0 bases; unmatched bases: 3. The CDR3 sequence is CASSSGLAGPNTGELFF. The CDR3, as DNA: TGCGCCAGCAGCTCTGGACTAGCGGGACCGAACACCGGGGAGCTGTTTTTT.